A single sample gave rise to the 29 T cell receptor beta chains below, sequenced in a study of blood T cell repertoires in COVID-19. Sequencing used immunoSEQ multiplex PCR; TCRdb keeps in-frame clones, though not all of them. The sample has 70,000 or so clones; approximately 89% are singletons. The source material was peripheral blood. Every receptor here comes from a human donor in a cohort sampled during active COVID-19.

The genes are TRBV7-2 and TRBJ1-5, with D unresolved. The germline CDR1 and CDR2 sequences are SGHTA and FQGNSA. With 5 bases removed from V and 3 bases from J, the gap between germline ends came to 5 bases. The CDR3 loop spans 12 amino acids. CDR3 sequence: CASSLYNQPQHF. CDR3 sequence (DNA): TGTGCCAGCAGCCTGTACAATCAGCCCCAGCATTTT.

This chain links TRBV11-2 with TRBJ1-1, with a tentative D call TRBD1 (6 bases). Per the germline V gene, CDR1 is SGHAT and CDR2 is FQNNGV. V lost 1 base to trimming and J lost 7 bases, with 7 bases between them. The CDR3 consists of 12 residues. This CDR3 is CASSLGTVEAFF. DNA of the CDR3: TGTGCCAGCAGCTTAGGGACAGTTGAAGCTTTCTTT.

This clone was seen only once. The chain recombines TRBV30 with TRBJ2-5, with D possibly TRBD2 on 5 matching bases. The germline gives CDR1 GTSNPN, CDR2 SVGIG (reference sequence). This CDR3 spans 13 amino acids. V dropped 0 bases and J dropped 3 bases, with 8 bases sitting between them. Written as DNA, the CDR3 is TGTGCCTGGAGTGTAAACGGGAAAGAGACCCAGTACTTC. Its protein product is CAWSVNGKETQYF.

In its sample, this clone was seen a few times. The CDR3 spells CASSLAGQTYEQYF. CDR3 coding DNA: TGTGCCAGCAGCTTAGCTGGACAAACCTACGAGCAGTACTTC. The rearrangement uses TRBV7-8 and TRBJ2-7, with TRBD1 as a possible D gene (5 bases). The CDR3 length is 14 residues. Trimming left V 0 bases short and J 2 bases short, with 8 bases between. Germline-derived CDR1 and CDR2 are SGHVS and FQNEAQ. Looking up the rest from reference TRBV7-8 and TRBJ2-7 gives the full variable domain: GAGVSQSPRYKVAKRGQDVALRCDPISGHVSLFWYQQALGQGPEFLTYFQNEAQLDKSGLPSDRFFAERPEGSVSTLKIQRTQQEDSAVYLCASSLAGQTYEQYFGPGTRLTVT.

This rearrangement joins TRBV11-2 to TRBJ1-5, with D tentatively TRBD1 (6 bases). The CDR3 is 15 amino acids. Germline V lookup: CDR1 SGHAT, CDR2 FQNNGV. The V and J ends lost 1 base and 6 bases respectively, with 13 bases between them. This chain's CDR3 is CASSLGRGVGQPQHF. In DNA form, the CDR3 reads TGTGCCAGCAGCTTAGGCAGGGGCGTAGGTCAGCCCCAGCATTTT.

The gene calls are TRBV7-9 and TRBJ1-2; the match to TRBD1 covers 7 bases. V was pared by 4 bases and J by 6 bases, with 5 bases of the junction left unmatched. Germline V lookup: CDR1 SEHNR, CDR2 FQNEAQ (reference sequence). The CDR3 is 13 amino acids. This CDR3 reads CASSSTGEDGYTF. CDR3 sequence (DNA): TGTGCCAGCAGCTCTACAGGGGAAGATGGCTACACCTTC. Using reference TRBV7-9 and TRBJ1-2 for the parts outside the CDR3, the full variable domain is DTGVSQNPRHKITKRGQNVTFRCDPISEHNRLYWYRQTLGQGPEFLTYFQNEAQLEKSRLLSDRFSAERPKGSFSTLEIQRTEQGDSAMYLCASSSTGEDGYTFGSGTRLTVV.

The genes are TRBV20-1 and TRBJ1-1; no clear D. The CDR3 contains 13 residues. Germline values: CDR1 DFQATT, CDR2 SNEGSKA (reference sequence). With 3 bases removed from V and 1 base from J, the gap between germline ends came to 9 bases. The CDR3 DNA sequence: TGCAGTGCTAGTCGGGGTCAGAACACTGAAGCTTTCTTT. This encodes CSASRGQNTEAFF.

The chain uses TRBV9 and TRBJ1-4, with 10 nucleotides matching TRBD1. V trimming: 3 bases; J trimming: 2 bases; junction bases outside the gene matches: 1. Germline V CDR1 and CDR2: SGDLS, YYNGEE. The CDR3 is 15 residues long. CDR3 coding DNA: TGTGCCAGCAGCGCGGACAGGGGGACTAATGAAAAACTGTTTTTT. As protein: CASSADRGTNEKLFF.

J is TRBJ1-2 and V is TRBV28, with D possibly TRBD1 on 6 matching bases. The germline V gene has CDR1 MDHEN and CDR2 SYDVKM. This CDR3 region has 19 residues. Deletions cut 3 bases from V and 0 bases from J, with 23 bases between. CDR3 sequence (DNA): TGTGCCAGCAGTTTGCACGGGACACCCATTTCTGAGGCTAACTATGGCTACACCTTC. Translating gives CASSLHGTPISEANYGYTF.

This rearrangement joins TRBV7-2 to TRBJ2-1; D is unresolved. CDR1 and CDR2 (germline): SGHTA, FQGNSA. The V gene lost 2 bases and the J gene lost 8 bases, with 10 bases spanning the gap. The CDR3 is 13 residues long. CDR3 nucleotide sequence: TGTGCCAGCAGCTTAAACAACCGCTATGAGCAGTTCTTC. Protein sequence: CASSLNNRYEQFF.

This clone was seen only once. This rearrangement joins TRBV7-9 to TRBJ2-4; no reliable D call. Germline V gene lookup returns CDR1 SEHNR and CDR2 FQNEAQ (reference sequence). Trimming cost V 0 bases and J 2 bases, with 5 bases left between them. This CDR3 comprises 14 residues. The CDR3 region is CASSLAQSKNIQYF. The CDR3 DNA reads TGTGCCAGCAGCTTAGCGCAGTCCAAAAACATTCAGTACTTC.

This rearrangement joins TRBV4-3 to TRBJ1-2, with TRBD1 matching over 9 bases. This CDR3 is 15 amino acids long. CDR1 is LGHNA, CDR2 YSLEER, per germline. After removal of 2 bases from V and 4 bases from J, the junction contained 5 bases not matched to a gene. The CDR3, as DNA: TGCGCCAGCAGCCAAACCGGGACAGGGCCCTATGGCTACACCTTC. Translation: CASSQTGTGPYGYTF.

V and J are TRBV5-1 and TRBJ2-7; 11 bases align to TRBD1. From germline, CDR1 is SGHRS and CDR2 YFSETQ. This CDR3 has 15 amino acids. Trimming took 4 bases from V and 4 from J; bases not matched to a gene: 7. CDR3 nucleotide sequence: TGCGCCAGCAGCCTGGGCGGGACAGGGGGGTACGAGCAGTACTTC. Its translation is CASSLGGTGGYEQYF.

The table lists this clone with a count of one. The CDR3, as DNA: TGTGCCAGCAGCTTAATAGGAGGGGCCTTCACTGAAGCTTTCTTT. Translation gives CASSLIGGAFTEAFF. V gene TRBV11-2 combines with J gene TRBJ1-1; tentative D call: TRBD1 (5 bases). The V gene lost 2 bases and the J gene lost 4 bases, with 14 bases spanning the gap. The CDR3 is made up of 15 amino acids. The germline V gene encodes CDR1 SGHAT and CDR2 FQNNGV.

The J gene is TRBJ2-6, the V gene TRBV18; possibly TRBD1 for D (5 bases). This CDR3 comprises 17 residues. The germline V gene has CDR1 KGHSH and CDR2 LQKENI. V was cut by 4 bases and J by 0 bases, with 13 bases left in between. CDR3 bases: TGTGCCAGCTCACAAACAGGCACATCCTCTGGGGCCAACGTCCTGACTTTC. This encodes CASSQTGTSSGANVLTF.

This clone ranks as medium-sized. The rearrangement uses TRBV12-3 or TRBV12-4 and TRBJ2-7; a weak D match, TRBD1 (5 bases). CDR3 length: 13 residues. V shed 5 bases and J shed 4 bases, with 12 bases lying between them. The CDR3 protein is CASSRSTGYEQYF. The CDR3 bases are TGTGCCAGCAGTCGAAGTACAGGTTACGAGCAGTACTTC.

The genes are TRBV28 and TRBJ1-2, with D possibly matching TRBD1 (6 bases). V was cut by 4 bases and J by 4 bases, with 13 bases left in between. The CDR3 covers 14 residues. In germline, CDR1 is MDHEN, CDR2 SYDVKM. The CDR3 bases are TGTGCCAGCAGTTCCAGGGGACGGAGCTATGGCTACACCTTC. It codes for CASSSRGRSYGYTF.

The rearrangement uses TRBV19 and TRBJ1-5; D unclear. The CDR3 is 13 residues long. The V gene's germline CDR1 is LNHDA and CDR2 SQIVND (reference sequence). The ends were cut back, 3 bases at V and 6 bases at J, with 9 bases in the middle. CDR3 nucleotide sequence: TGTGCCAGTAGTATGAGTCGTCCTCAGCCCCAGCATTTT. It translates to CASSMSRPQPQHF.

The chain has TRBV19 and TRBJ1-2, with a tentative D call TRBD1 (6 bases). From germline, CDR1 is LNHDA and CDR2 SQIVND (reference sequence). With 5 bases removed from V and 0 bases from J, the gap between germline ends came to 13 bases. The CDR3 covers 15 residues. The CDR3 sequence: CASSPRQDANYGYTF. The DNA for the CDR3 is TGTGCCAGTAGTCCCCGACAGGACGCTAACTATGGCTACACCTTC.

V gene TRBV9 combines with J gene TRBJ2-2; D possibly corresponds to TRBD1 (5 bases). The CDR3 consists of 15 residues. V lost 1 base and J lost 4, with 11 bases in between. CDR1 SGDLS and CDR2 YYNGEE come from the germline V gene. CDR3 bases: TGTGCCAGCAGCGTAAAAGGGGCGGCCACCGGGGAGCTGTTTTTT. This translates into CASSVKGAATGELFF.

A single count supports this clone. This rearrangement joins TRBV11-2 to TRBJ2-1; TRBD2 aligns across 8 bases. The CDR3 covers 17 residues. Per germline, CDR1 SGHAT and CDR2 FQNNGV. The V segment lost 2 bases and the J segment 0 bases; nucleotides outside the gene matches: 6. The CDR3 DNA is TGTGCCAGCAGCTTATGGCGGGGGGCCAACTCCTACAATGAGCAGTTCTTC. It codes for CASSLWRGANSYNEQFF.

The V and J genes are TRBV7-2 and TRBJ2-7; 8 bases are shared with TRBD1. Trimming cost V 7 bases and J 2 bases; bases outside gene matches: 16. The germline V gene encodes CDR1 SGHTA and CDR2 FQGNSA. The CDR3 is made up of 17 amino acids. The CDR3 protein is CASTSPGRQGTPYEQYF. The DNA for the CDR3 is TGTGCCAGCACCTCCCCAGGACGACAGGGGACGCCCTACGAGCAGTACTTC.

J is TRBJ1-2 and V is TRBV27, with 9 bases lining up with TRBD1. The CDR3 covers 15 residues. After removal of 3 bases from V and 4 bases from J, the junction contained 6 bases not matched to a gene. Germline V gene data show CDR1 as MNHEY and CDR2 as SMNVEV (reference sequence). The chain's CDR3 is CASSFRQGGGYGYTF. The DNA for the CDR3 is TGTGCCAGCAGTTTTAGACAGGGGGGCGGCTATGGCTACACCTTC.

The V gene is TRBV15, the J gene TRBJ2-5; TRBD2 might be the D (6 bases). Trimming left V 1 base short and J 5 bases short, with 11 bases between. The CDR3 extends over 14 amino acids. The germline gives CDR1 LNHNV, CDR2 YYDKDF (reference sequence). For the CDR3, the DNA is TGTGCCACCAGCAGAGCTGGAGGGTGGGAGACCCAGTACTTC. Amino acids: CATSRAGGWETQYF.

The V call is TRBV6-2 or TRBV6-3, the J call TRBJ2-7; D is unclear. The CDR3 runs to 16 residues. Trimming left V 0 bases short and J 4 bases short, with 16 bases between. Germline V gene sequence: CDR1 MNHEY, CDR2 SVGEGT. The CDR3 coding sequence is TGTGCCAGCAGTTACTCGAGGTACCAGATAACTTACGAGCAGTACTTC. This encodes CASSYSRYQITYEQYF.

The gene calls are TRBV6-5 and TRBJ2-1, with D unclear. The CDR3 runs to 15 residues. V lost 2 bases and J 6 bases, leaving 14 bases between the germline ends. The germline CDR1 and CDR2 sequences are MNHEY and SVGAGI. This CDR3 is CASSYVPRGVNEQFF. CDR3 sequence (DNA): TGTGCCAGCAGTTACGTCCCCCGCGGCGTCAATGAGCAGTTCTTC.

The chain is built from TRBV6-2 or TRBV6-3 and TRBJ1-2, with TRBD1 matching over 7 bases. The length of the CDR3 is 16 residues. Germline V gives CDR1 MNHEY, CDR2 SVGEGT. Unmatched junction bases numbered 11, after V lost 5 bases and J lost 2 bases. CDR3 amino acids: CASSASEGAFNYGYTF. CDR3 nucleotide sequence: TGTGCCAGCAGTGCCTCTGAGGGGGCCTTCAACTATGGCTACACCTTC.

The chain uses TRBV24-1 and TRBJ1-5, with D maybe TRBD1 (5 bases). The length of the CDR3 is 15 residues. With 5 bases removed from V and 2 bases from J, the gap between germline ends came to 12 bases. From germline, CDR1 is KGHDR and CDR2 SFDVKD. CDR3 DNA sequence: TGTGCCACCAGTGCTTCATCACAGGGCAATCAGCCCCAGCATTTT. This sequence encodes CATSASSQGNQPQHF.

The chain employs TRBV7-2 and TRBJ2-5; 9 nucleotides line up with TRBD2. This CDR3 comprises 13 residues. The ends lost 5 bases at V and 4 bases at J; junction bases unmatched: 2. Germline CDR1 SGHTA, CDR2 FQGNSA. Written as DNA, the CDR3 is TGTGCCAGCAGCGTTAGCGGGAGAGAGACCCAGTACTTC. Residues: CASSVSGRETQYF.